The clone carrying this TCR beta chain came up many times. CDR1 and CDR2 (germline): SGHRS, YFSETQ. This CDR3 region has 16 residues. Germline trimming cut 5 bases from V and 2 bases from J; bases unmatched to any gene: 6. The data were obtained in a study of T cells in Graves' hyperthyroidism and ophthalmopathy. The CDR3 regions of TCR beta were amplified from RNA transcripts. First-round RT-PCR targeting the TCR CDR3 was performed with the HTBI primer set. TCRdb reanalysed the multiplex PCR reads using MiXCR and keeps one entry per CDR3 protein. Here the sample spans 500,000 to 650,000 distinct CDR3 sequences, around 15% being singletons.

The V gene is TRBV5-1, the J gene TRBJ2-3, with TRBD2 identical over 12 bases. This TCR was recovered from a middle-aged woman with Graves' hyperthyroidism. What was sequenced was blood. In DNA, the CDR3 is TGCGCCAGCAGAGATGGACTAGCGGGGACCACAGATACGCAGTATTTT. It encodes CASRDGLAGTTDTQYF.